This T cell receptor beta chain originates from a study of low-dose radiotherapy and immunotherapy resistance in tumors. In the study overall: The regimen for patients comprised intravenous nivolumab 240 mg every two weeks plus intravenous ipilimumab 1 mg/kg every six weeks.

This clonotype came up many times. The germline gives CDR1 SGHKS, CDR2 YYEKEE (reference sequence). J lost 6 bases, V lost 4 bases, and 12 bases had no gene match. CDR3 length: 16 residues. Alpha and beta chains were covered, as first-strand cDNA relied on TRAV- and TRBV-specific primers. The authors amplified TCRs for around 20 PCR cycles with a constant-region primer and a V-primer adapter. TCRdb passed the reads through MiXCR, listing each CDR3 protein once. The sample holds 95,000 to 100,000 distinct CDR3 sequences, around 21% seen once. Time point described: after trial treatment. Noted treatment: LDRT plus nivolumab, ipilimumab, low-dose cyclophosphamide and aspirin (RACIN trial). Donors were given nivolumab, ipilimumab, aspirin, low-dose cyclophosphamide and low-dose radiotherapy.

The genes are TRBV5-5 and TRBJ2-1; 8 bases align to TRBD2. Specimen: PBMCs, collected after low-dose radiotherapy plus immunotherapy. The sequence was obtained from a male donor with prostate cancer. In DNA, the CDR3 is TGTGCCAGCAGCCCCGCGGGGGGTCCCTTACGCAATGAGCAGTTCTTC. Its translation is CASSPAGGPLRNEQFF.